The T cell receptor (beta chain) described here comes from a study of blood T cell repertoires in COVID-19. Overall study: The United States, Italy and Spain supplied acute and convalescent COVID-19 samples. PBMCs, B-cell-depleted T cells, or T cells provided the cDNA or gDNA that made up the material.

Original analysis: Amplification from reference gene primers served as the basis for estimated nucleated cell counts. The repertoire was sequenced with immunoSEQ multiplex PCR; TCRdb's copy has only in-frame clones and lacks some. That table is the source of V, J and clone size, and D and trimming were worked out from the DNA. Seen here are under 85,000 clones, roughly 87% observed once, and the top ten hold about 3.2%. The receptor was isolated from a man older than 75 with acute or convalescent COVID-19. The sample consisted of peripheral blood.

CDR3 amino acids: CASSFRVRDEQYF. CDR3 bases: TGCGCCAGCAGCTTCCGGGTCCGGGACGAGCAGTACTTC. This chain uses TRBV5-1 with TRBJ2-7; no definite D call. The CDR3 consists of 13 residues. CDR1 and CDR2 from the germline V gene are SGHRS and YFSETQ. V lost 2 bases and J 5 bases, leaving 11 bases between the germline ends.